This TCR beta chain is from a study of neoadjuvant anti-PD-1 for oral cavity cancer. Study findings and constraints: Only a few patients per response group were TCR-analyzed; validation needed.

Cohort: HPV-negative, locally advanced oral cavity squamous cell carcinoma patients. No culture or expansion preceded analysis of these blood cells. On this clone: The antigen is unknown.

The method was immunoSEQ multiplex PCR; TCRdb's version includes in-frame clones alone and lacks a portion of them. In the table there are 14,000 or so clones, around 70% of which are singletons. Germline CDR1 is LNHDA and CDR2 is SQIVND (reference sequence). The CDR3 runs 14 residues. Trimming removed 3 bases from V and 3 bases from J, with 11 bases in between. This chain connects TRBV19 to TRBJ1-1; a possible D gene is TRBD1 (5 bases). The sequence derives from a person aged 35 to 85 with oral cavity squamous cell carcinoma. Source: PBMCs, taken before nivolumab (anti-PD-1) treatment. CDR3 nucleotides: TGTGCCAGTAGTATGTCCGGGGCGTACACTGAAGCTTTCTTT. It specifies CASSMSGAYTEAFF.